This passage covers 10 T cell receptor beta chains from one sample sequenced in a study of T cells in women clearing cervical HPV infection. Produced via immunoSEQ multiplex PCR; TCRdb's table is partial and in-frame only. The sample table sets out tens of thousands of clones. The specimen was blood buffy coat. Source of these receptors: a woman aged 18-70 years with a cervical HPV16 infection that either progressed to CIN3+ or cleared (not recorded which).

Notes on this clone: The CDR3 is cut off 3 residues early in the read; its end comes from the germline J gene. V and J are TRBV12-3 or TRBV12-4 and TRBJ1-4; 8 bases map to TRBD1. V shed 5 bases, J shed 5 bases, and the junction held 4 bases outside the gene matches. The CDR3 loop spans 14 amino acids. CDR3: CASSPGQANEKLFF. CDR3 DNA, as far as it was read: TGTGCCAGCAGTCCGGGACAGGCGAATGAAAAA.

CDR3 DNA, as far as it was read: TGTGCCAGCAGCAGAAGACAGAATTATAATTCACCC. The encoded protein is CASSRRQNYNSP. The full CDR3 reads CASSRRQNYNSPLHF. The chain couples TRBV11-2 to TRBJ1-6; D is possibly TRBD1 (5 bases). The CDR3 end is not reached by the read, which stops 3 residues before it; the germline J gene fills it in. V lost 5 bases to trimming and J lost 4 bases, with 12 bases between them. This CDR3 region has 15 residues. Germline V lookup: CDR1 SGHAT, CDR2 FQNNGV.

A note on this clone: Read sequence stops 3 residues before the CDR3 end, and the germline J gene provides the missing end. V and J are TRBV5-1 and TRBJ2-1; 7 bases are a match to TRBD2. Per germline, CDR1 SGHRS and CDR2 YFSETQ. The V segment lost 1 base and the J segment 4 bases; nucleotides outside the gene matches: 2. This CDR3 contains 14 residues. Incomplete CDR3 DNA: TGCGCCAGCAGCTTGAGGGAGGGGTACAATGAG. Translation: CASSLREGYNE. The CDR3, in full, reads CASSLREGYNEQFF. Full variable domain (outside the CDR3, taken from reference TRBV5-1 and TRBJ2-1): KAGVTQTPRYLIKTRGQQVTLSCSPISGHRSVSWYQQTPGQGLQFLFEYFSETQRNKGNFPGRFSGRQFSNSRSEMNVSTLELGDSALYLCASSLREGYNEQFFGPGTRLTVL.

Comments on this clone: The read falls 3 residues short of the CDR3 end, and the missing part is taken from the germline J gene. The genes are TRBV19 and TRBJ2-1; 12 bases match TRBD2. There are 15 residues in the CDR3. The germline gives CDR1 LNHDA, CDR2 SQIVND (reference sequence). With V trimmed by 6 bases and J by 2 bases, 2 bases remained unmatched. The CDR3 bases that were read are TGTGCCAGTAGGCTAGCGGGAGGGGCCTACAATGAG. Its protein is CASRLAGGAYNE. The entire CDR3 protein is CASRLAGGAYNEQFF. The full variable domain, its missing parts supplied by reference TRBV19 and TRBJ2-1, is DGGITQSPKYLFRKEGQNVTLSCEQNLNHDAMYWYRQDPGQGLRLIYYSQIVNDFQKGDIAEGYSVSREKKESFPLTVTSAQKNPTAFYLCASRLAGGAYNEQFFGPGTRLTVL.

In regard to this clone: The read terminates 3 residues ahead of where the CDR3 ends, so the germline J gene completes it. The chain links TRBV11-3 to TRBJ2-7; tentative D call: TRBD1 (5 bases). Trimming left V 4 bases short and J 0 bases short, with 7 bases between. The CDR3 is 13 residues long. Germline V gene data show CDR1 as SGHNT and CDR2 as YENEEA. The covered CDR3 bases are TGTGCCAGCAGCTCAGGGATCTCCTACGAG. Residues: CASSSGISYE. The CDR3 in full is CASSSGISYEQYF.

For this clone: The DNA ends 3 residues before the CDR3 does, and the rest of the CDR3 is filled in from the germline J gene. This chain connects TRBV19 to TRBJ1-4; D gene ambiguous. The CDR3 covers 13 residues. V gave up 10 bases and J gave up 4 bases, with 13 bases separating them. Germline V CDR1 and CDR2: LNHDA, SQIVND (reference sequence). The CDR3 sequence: CATKRAFNEKLFF. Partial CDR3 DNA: TGTGCCACCAAGCGAGCGTTTAATGAAAAA.

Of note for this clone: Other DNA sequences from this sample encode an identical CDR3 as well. CDR3 DNA (partial): TGTGCCAGCAGCCAAGCCTCCCGGGACACCGGGGAG. The encoded protein is CASSQASRDTGE. The CDR3 in full is CASSQASRDTGELFF. The rearrangement uses TRBV14 and TRBJ2-2; D gene uncertain. The read terminates 3 residues ahead of where the CDR3 ends, so the germline J gene completes it. Trimming removed 1 base from V and 3 bases from J, with 9 bases in between. Germline V gives CDR1 SGHDN, CDR2 FVKESK. The CDR3 runs 15 residues.

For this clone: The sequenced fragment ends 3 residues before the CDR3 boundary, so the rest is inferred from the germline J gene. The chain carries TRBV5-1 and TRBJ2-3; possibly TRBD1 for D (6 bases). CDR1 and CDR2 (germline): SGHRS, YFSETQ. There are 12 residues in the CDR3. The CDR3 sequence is CASSLQGETQYF. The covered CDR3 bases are TGCGCCAGCAGCCTACAGGGTGAGACG.

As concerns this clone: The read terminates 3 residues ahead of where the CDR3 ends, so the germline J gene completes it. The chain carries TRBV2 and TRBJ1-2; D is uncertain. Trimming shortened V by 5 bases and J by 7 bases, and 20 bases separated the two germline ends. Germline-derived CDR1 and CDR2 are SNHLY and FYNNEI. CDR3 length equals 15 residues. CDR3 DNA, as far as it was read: TGTGCCAGCAGTCGATTGACGTCACTGGCGGCTGGC. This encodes CASSRLTSLAAG. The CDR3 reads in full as CASSRLTSLAAGYTF.

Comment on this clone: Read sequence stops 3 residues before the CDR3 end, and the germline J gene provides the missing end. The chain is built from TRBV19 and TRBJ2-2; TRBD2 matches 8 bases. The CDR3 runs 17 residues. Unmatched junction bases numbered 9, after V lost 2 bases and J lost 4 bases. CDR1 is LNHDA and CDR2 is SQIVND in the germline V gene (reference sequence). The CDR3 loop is CASSISVGGGTTGELFF. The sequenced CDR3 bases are TGTGCCAGTAGTATATCTGTCGGGGGGGGAACCACCGGGGAG. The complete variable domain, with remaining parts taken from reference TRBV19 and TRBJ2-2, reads DGGITQSPKYLFRKEGQNVTLSCEQNLNHDAMYWYRQDPGQGLRLIYYSQIVNDFQKGDIAEGYSVSREKKESFPLTVTSAQKNPTAFYLCASSISVGGGTTGELFFGEGSRLTVL.